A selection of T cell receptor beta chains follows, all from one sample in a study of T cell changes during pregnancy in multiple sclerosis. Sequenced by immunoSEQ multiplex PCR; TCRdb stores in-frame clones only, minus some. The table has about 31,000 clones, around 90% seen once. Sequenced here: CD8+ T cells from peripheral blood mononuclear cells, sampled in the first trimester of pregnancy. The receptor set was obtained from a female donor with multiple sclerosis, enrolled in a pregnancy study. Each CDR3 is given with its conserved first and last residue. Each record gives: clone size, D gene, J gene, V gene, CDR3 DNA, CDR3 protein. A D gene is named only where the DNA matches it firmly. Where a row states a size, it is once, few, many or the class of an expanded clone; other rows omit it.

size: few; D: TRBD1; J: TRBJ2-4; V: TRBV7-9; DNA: TGTGCCAGCAGCAAGGACAGGGGAGGGGTAGCCAAAAACATTCAGTACTTC; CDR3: CASSKDRGGVAKNIQYF
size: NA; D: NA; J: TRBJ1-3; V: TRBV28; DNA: TGTGCCAGCAGTTCTTGGACAGCATCTGGAAACACCATATATTTT; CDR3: CASSSWTASGNTIYF
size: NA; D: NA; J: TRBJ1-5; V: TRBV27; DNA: TGTGCCAGCAGTTTTTCAGGGGAGAGCAATCAGCCCCAGCATTTT; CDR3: CASSFSGESNQPQHF
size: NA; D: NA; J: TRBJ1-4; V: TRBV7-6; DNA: TGTGCCAGCAGCTTAGTGGATTTCGGGGATGAAAAACTGTTTTTT; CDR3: CASSLVDFGDEKLFF
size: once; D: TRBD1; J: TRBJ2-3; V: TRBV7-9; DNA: TGTGCCAGCAGCTTTTCGGGCAGGGGGCGAGATACGCAGTATTTT; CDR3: CASSFSGRGRDTQYF
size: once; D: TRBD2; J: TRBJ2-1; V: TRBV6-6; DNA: TGTGCCAGCTCAGGACTAGCGGTTGAGCAGTTCTTC; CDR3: CASSGLAVEQFF
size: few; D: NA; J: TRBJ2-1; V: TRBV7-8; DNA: TGTGCCAGCAGCTTAGCGCGGGGACCCAATGAGCAGTTCTTC; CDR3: CASSLARGPNEQFF
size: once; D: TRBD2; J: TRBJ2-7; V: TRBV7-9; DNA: TGTGCCAGCAGCTCCCTCACTAGCGGGAGCCCCTACGAGCAGTACTTC; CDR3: CASSSLTSGSPYEQYF
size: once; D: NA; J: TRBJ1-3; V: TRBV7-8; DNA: TGTGCCAGCAGCTTTGAGGACTCTGGAAACACCATATATTTT; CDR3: CASSFEDSGNTIYF
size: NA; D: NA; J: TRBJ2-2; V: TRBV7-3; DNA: TGTGCCAGCAGCATCGGGGGCACCGGGGAGCTGTTTTTT; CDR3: CASSIGGTGELFF
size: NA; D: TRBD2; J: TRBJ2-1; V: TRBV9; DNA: TGTGCCAGCAGCGTGGGACTAGCGGAGGTCGAGCAGTTCTTC; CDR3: CASSVGLAEVEQFF
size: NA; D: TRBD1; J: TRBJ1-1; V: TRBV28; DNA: TGTGCCAGCAGTTCGTCAATCGAAAGGACAGGGGGTGAAGCTTTCTTT; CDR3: CASSSSIERTGGEAFF
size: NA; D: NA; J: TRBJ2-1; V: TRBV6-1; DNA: TGTGCCAGCAGTGAAACAGGGGAGGCCTACAATGAGCAGTTCTTC; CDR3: CASSETGEAYNEQFF
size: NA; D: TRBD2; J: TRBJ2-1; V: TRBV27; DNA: TGTGCCAGCATAGGTGGGACTACCATTCCCAGCTCCTACAATGAGCAGTTCTTC; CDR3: CASIGGTTIPSSYNEQFF
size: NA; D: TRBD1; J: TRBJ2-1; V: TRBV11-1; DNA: TGTGCCAGCAGCTTAGGGCAGGGGGAAATATACAATGAGCAGTTCTTC; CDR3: CASSLGQGEIYNEQFF
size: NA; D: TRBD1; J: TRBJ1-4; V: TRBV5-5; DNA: TGTGCCAGCAGCTTGGTTACAGGGGGCTTTGAAAAACTGTTTTTT; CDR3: CASSLVTGGFEKLFF
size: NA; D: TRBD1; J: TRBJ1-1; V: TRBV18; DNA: TGTGCCAGCTCACCACGACAGGGGATGAACACTGAAGCTTTCTTT; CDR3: CASSPRQGMNTEAFF
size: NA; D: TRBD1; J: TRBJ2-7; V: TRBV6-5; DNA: TGTGCCAGCAGTTACTTGGGACAGAGATACGAGCAGTACTTC; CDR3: CASSYLGQRYEQYF
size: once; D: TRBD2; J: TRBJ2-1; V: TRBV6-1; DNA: TGTGCCAGCAGTGGGAACCAGGCCTTAGCGGGACCCTACAATGAGCAGTTCTTC; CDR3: CASSGNQALAGPYNEQFF
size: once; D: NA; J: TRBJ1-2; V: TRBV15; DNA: TGTGCCACCAGCAGGGCCTTCGGGACATCTAACTATGGCTACACCTTC; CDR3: CATSRAFGTSNYGYTF
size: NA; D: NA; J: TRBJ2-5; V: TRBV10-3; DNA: TGTGCCATCAGTGAGTCTATTGGAGTGAACACGGTGACCCAGTACTTC; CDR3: CAISESIGVNTVTQYF
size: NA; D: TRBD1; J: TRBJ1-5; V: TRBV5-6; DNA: TGTGCCAGCAGCTTTTACGTAAGCCTATCGGGACAGTCGCATCAGCCCCAGCATTTT; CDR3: CASSFYVSLSGQSHQPQHF
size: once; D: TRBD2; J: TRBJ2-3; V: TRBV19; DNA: TGTGCCTCCAACTTGGGACTAGCGGCAGATACGCAGTATTTT; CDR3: CASNLGLAADTQYF
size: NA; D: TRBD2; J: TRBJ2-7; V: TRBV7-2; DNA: TGTGCCAGCAGCTTAGTCCCCCTGCGGGGGGGCCTGTACGAGCAGTACTTC; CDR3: CASSLVPLRGGLYEQYF
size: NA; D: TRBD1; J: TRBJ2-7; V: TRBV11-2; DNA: TGTGCCAGCAGCCCCCGGGACAGGTCCTCCTACGAGCAGTACTTC; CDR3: CASSPRDRSSYEQYF
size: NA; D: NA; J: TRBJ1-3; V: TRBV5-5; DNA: TGTGCCAGCAGCTTGTCGGCCAGGGAAAGATCTGGAAACACCATATATTTT; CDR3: CASSLSARERSGNTIYF
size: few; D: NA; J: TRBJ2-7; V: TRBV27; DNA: TGTGCCAGCAGCCCCCCCAGCGGGTACGAGCAGTACTTC; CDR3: CASSPPSGYEQYF
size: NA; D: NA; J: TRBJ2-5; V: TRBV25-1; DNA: TGTGCCAGCAGTGAAGTGGCGGGATGGGGCCAAGAGACCCAGTACTTC; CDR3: CASSEVAGWGQETQYF
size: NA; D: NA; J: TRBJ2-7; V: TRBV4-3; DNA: TGCGCCAGCAGCCAGGTACAGGGTTACGAGCAGTACTTC; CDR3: CASSQVQGYEQYF
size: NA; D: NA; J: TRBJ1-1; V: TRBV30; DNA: TGTGCCTGGAGTGGCACCGGTGAAGCTTTCTTT; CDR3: CAWSGTGEAFF
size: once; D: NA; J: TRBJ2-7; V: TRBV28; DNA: TGTGCCAGCAGTTTTGGGAGTAACCTGCCGCCGCCGTACTTC; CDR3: CASSFGSNLPPPYF
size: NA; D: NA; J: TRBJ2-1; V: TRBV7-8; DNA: TGTGCCAGCAGCTTAGCGCTGGTGGCGGCCTCCTACAATGAGCAGTTCTTC; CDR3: CASSLALVAASYNEQFF
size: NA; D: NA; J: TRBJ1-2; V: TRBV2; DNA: TGTGCCAGCAGGTGGATCAGTCGGGGAGGACATGGCTACACCTTC; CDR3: CASRWISRGGHGYTF
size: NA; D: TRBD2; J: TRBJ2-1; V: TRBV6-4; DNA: TGTGCCAGCAGTGAGAGGGCTAGCGGGTACAATGAGCAGTTCTTC; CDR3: CASSERASGYNEQFF
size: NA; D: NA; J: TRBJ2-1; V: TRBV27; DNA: TGTGCCAGCAGTATGGGGGGCTACAATGAGCAGTTCTTC; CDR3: CASSMGGYNEQFF
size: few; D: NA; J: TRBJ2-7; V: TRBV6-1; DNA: TGTGCCAGCAGAGGGGACACCCTCTATGGTGAGCAGTACTTC; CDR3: CASRGDTLYGEQYF
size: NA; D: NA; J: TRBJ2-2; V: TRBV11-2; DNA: TGTGCCAGCAGCCCTGCACAAGCCGGGGAGCTGTTTTTT; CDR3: CASSPAQAGELFF
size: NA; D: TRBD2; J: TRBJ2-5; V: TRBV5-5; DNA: TGTGCCAGCAGCTTTCGACTAGCGGGGGGGCGAGAGACCCAGTACTTC; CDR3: CASSFRLAGGRETQYF
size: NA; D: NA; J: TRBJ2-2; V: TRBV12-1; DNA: TGTGCCAGCAGCTTTGACAGGGGGGGCACCGGGGAGCTGTTTTTT; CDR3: CASSFDRGGTGELFF
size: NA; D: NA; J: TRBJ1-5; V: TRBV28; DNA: TGTGCCAGCAGCGGGGACTACAATCAGCCCCAGCATTTT; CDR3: CASSGDYNQPQHF
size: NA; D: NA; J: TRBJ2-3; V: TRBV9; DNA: TGTGCCAGCAGCGCCCTACCAGGGGCAGGCACAGATACGCAGTATTTT; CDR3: CASSALPGAGTDTQYF
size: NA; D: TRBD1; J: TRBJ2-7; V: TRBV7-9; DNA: TGTGCCAGCAGCAGACCCGGGACAGGGATACACGAGCAGTACTTC; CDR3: CASSRPGTGIHEQYF
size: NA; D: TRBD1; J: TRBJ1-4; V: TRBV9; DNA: TGTGCCAGCAGCGTAGGGGGGACAGGGGGTGAAAAACTGTTTTTT; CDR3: CASSVGGTGGEKLFF
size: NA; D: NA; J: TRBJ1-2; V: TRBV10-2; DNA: TGCGCCAGCCTAGGGGCAGGGCACTATGGCTACACCTTC; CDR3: CASLGAGHYGYTF
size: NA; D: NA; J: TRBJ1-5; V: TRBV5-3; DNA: TGTGCCAGAAGCTTGAGGGGGGGGATCTCGGAACAGCCCCAGCATTTT; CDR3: CARSLRGGISEQPQHF
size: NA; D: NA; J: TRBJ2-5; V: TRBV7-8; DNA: TGTGCCAGCAAGGGGGAAGCGTACGAGACCCAGTACTTC; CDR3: CASKGEAYETQYF
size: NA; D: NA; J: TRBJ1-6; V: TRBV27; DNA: TGTGCCAGCAGTTCCGCAGGGGTGAATTCACCCCTCCACTTT; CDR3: CASSSAGVNSPLHF
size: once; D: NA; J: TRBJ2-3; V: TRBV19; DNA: TGTGCCAGTAGTTTATTCCAGGGAACAGATACGCAGTATTTT; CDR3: CASSLFQGTDTQYF
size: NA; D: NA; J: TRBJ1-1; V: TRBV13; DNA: TGTGCCAGCAGCCAATGGAACACTGAAGCTTTCTTT; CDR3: CASSQWNTEAFF
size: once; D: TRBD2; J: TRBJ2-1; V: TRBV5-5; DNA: TGTGCCAGCAGCTTGGCCGGACTAGCGGGAGCCGAAAATGAGCAGTTCTTC; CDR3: CASSLAGLAGAENEQFF